This paragraph reports one T cell receptor (beta chain). This specimen belongs to a study of blood T cell repertoires in COVID-19. The overall study: From T cells, B-cell-depleted T cells, or PBMCs came the material, which was cDNA or gDNA.

The Seattle patients, enrolled during active infection, were followed longitudinally. The germline V gene encodes CDR1 SEHNR and CDR2 FQNEAQ (reference sequence). V shed 0 bases and J shed 7 bases, with 9 bases lying between them. The CDR3 is made up of 13 amino acids. Original handling: Quantification of nucleated cells was approximated via reference gene primer amplification. Here immunoSEQ multiplex PCR was the method, and the copy in TCRdb shows in-frame clones only, minus some. V, J and clone size were drawn from that table, and D and trimming were deduced from the DNA. The data show about 200,000 clones, around 75% seen once.

The sequenced material came from peripheral blood. The source of this sequence is a middle-aged woman with COVID-19, enrolled during active disease. The chain employs TRBV7-9 and TRBJ1-2; unclear D gene. CDR3 nucleotide sequence: TGTGCCAGCAGCTTAGCTGGCGGCGGTGGCTACACCTTC. It codes for CASSLAGGGGYTF.